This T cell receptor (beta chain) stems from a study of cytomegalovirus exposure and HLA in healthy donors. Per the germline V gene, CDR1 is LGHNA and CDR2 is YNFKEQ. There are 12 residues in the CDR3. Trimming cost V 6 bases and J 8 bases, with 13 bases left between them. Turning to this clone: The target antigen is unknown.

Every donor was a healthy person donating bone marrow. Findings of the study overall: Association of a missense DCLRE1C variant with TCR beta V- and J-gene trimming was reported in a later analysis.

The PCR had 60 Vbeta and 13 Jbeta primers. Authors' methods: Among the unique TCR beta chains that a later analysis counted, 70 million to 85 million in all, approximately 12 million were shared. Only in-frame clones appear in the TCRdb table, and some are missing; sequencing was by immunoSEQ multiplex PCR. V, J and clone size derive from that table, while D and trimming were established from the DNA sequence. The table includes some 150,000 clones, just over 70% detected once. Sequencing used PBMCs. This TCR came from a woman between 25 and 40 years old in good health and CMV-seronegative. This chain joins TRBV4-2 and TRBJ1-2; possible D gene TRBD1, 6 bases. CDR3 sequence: CASSGQGGGYTF. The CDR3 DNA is TGTGCCAGCAGTGGGCAAGGGGGAGGCTACACCTTC.